This T cell receptor (beta chain) was sequenced for a study of cytomegalovirus exposure and HLA in healthy donors. Overall study context: One earlier analysis, a look at roughly 180 million T cells, found some 120 million unique TCR beta sequences. The study's early data release held about 85 million unique TCRs from HLA-typed donors.

The germline V gene has CDR1 GTSNPN and CDR2 SVGIG (reference sequence). V shed 1 base, J shed 2 bases, and the junction held 4 bases outside the gene matches. The length of the CDR3 is 15 residues. Notes on the study in general: V- and J-gene trimming of TCR beta was linked (in a later analysis) to a missense DCLRE1C variant. Later analysis showed most CMV-associated TCR beta chains appearing HLA-restricted.

PCR employed 60 Vbeta and 13 Jbeta primers. The protocol was immunoSEQ multiplex PCR, while the TCRdb copy is restricted to in-frame clones and leaves out a portion. This table has under 200,000 clones, 80% to 85% appearing once. Worth noting for this clone: Its antigen is currently unknown.

Material: PBMCs. The rearrangement joins TRBV30 to TRBJ2-5; TRBD2 matches 10 bases. The origin of this receptor is a girl aged 2 to 10 in good health and CMV-seropositive. The CDR3 DNA is TGTGCCTGGAGTGAGACTAGCGGGTCTCAAGAGACCCAGTACTTC. It yields the protein CAWSETSGSQETQYF.